The entry below describes one T cell receptor beta chain. This sample is drawn from a study of shared clonotypes between healthy human individuals. Here immunoSEQ multiplex PCR was the method, and the copy in TCRdb shows in-frame clones only, minus some. The table lists 1.5 million to 1.9 million clones, approximately 98% of them singletons. The sequenced sample consisted of naive CD4+ T cells sorted from blood. The subset: CD45RA+ positively selected. The receptor was isolated from a young man in good health.

The DNA for the CDR3 is TGTGCCAGCAGCTTAGCCCGTAACGGCGAGCAGTACTTC. Translated: CASSLARNGEQYF. The chain joins TRBV7-2 to TRBJ2-7; D call uncertain. CDR3 size: 13 residues. V shed 0 bases and J shed 6 bases, with 9 bases lying between them. Germline V CDR1 and CDR2: SGHTA, FQGNSA.